These T cell receptor beta chains were read from a single sample in a study of T cell repertoires in cytomegalovirus infection. The antigens of these receptors remain unknown. TCRdb recomputed calls from the reads with MiXCR, one row per CDR3 protein. The top ten hold roughly 13% of the sample, which has fewer than 850,000 distinct CDR3 sequences, almost 30% seen once. The sample consisted of cultured CD8+ T cells from PBMCs, taken from culture after CMV antigen stimulation. These receptor sequences come from a human donor in good health (CMV status not recorded). Some clones in this sample may be carry-over from other donors' samples. Each CDR3 is given with its conserved first and last residue. A D gene is named only where the DNA matches it firmly. Size is stated for part of the rows, as once, few or many counts, or as a class when the clone is expanded.

V: TRBV20-1
size: few
D: NA
J: TRBJ1-6
CDR3: CSAREGRGSPLHF
DNA: TGCAGTGCTAGAGAGGGACGGGGTTCACCCCTCCACTTT

V: TRBV28
size: NA
D: NA
J: TRBJ1-1
CDR3: CASRSIGLNTEAFF
DNA: TGTGCCAGCAGATCTATAGGGCTGAACACTGAAGCTTTCTTT

V: TRBV7-6
size: NA
D: NA
J: TRBJ1-2
CDR3: CASSFHRWAPGYTF
DNA: TGTGCCAGCAGCTTCCACCGGTGGGCTCCTGGCTACACCTTC

V: TRBV15
size: NA
D: TRBD1
J: TRBJ2-1
CDR3: CATSQTGFEQFF
DNA: TGTGCCACCAGCCAGACAGGGTTTGAGCAGTTCTTC

V: TRBV2
size: many
D: NA
J: TRBJ2-1
CDR3: CASRGSYNEQFF
DNA: TGTGCCAGCAGGGGCTCCTACAATGAGCAGTTCTTC

V: TRBV7-9
size: NA
D: NA
J: TRBJ2-1
CDR3: CASSLFGQTSSYNEQFF
DNA: TGTGCCAGCAGCTTGTTTGGACAGACGAGCTCCTACAATGAGCAGTTCTTC

V: TRBV27
size: NA
D: NA
J: TRBJ1-2
CDR3: CASAREAGYGYTF
DNA: TGTGCCAGCGCCAGGGAGGCGGGCTATGGCTACACCTTC

V: TRBV20-1
size: many
D: TRBD2
J: TRBJ2-1
CDR3: CSGASGGPYNEQFF
DNA: TGCAGTGGAGCGTCGGGGGGGCCATACAATGAGCAGTTCTTC

V: TRBV2
size: once
D: TRBD1
J: TRBJ1-2
CDR3: CASSWDSKRGYTF
DNA: TGTGCCAGCAGTTGGGACAGTAAGCGTGGCTACACCTTC

V: TRBV7-6
size: few
D: NA
J: TRBJ2-1
CDR3: CASSLGVPNSYNEQFF
DNA: TGTGCCAGCAGCTTAGGGGTCCCGAATTCCTACAATGAGCAGTTCTTC

V: TRBV2
size: few
D: NA
J: TRBJ1-5
CDR3: CATSTGLSNQPQHF
DNA: TGTGCCACTTCCACGGGTCTTAGCAATCAGCCCCAGCATTTT

V: TRBV12-3/TRBV12-4
size: NA
D: NA
J: TRBJ1-2
CDR3: CASSTTGIWDYGYTF
DNA: TGTGCCAGCAGTACTACAGGGATATGGGACTATGGCTACACCTTC

V: TRBV12-3/TRBV12-4
size: NA
D: NA
J: TRBJ2-2
CDR3: CAATVSEGTGELFF
DNA: TGTGCCGCGACGGTTAGCGAGGGGACCGGGGAGCTGTTTTTT

V: TRBV12-3/TRBV12-4
size: NA
D: TRBD2
J: TRBJ2-2
CDR3: CASSFVAGKNTGELFF
DNA: TGTGCCAGCAGTTTCGTAGCGGGGAAGAACACCGGGGAGCTGTTTTTT

V: TRBV7-6
size: NA
D: NA
J: TRBJ2-2
CDR3: CASSLSRGLRDTGELFF
DNA: TGTGCCAGCAGCTTGTCCCGGGGACTCCGTGACACCGGGGAGCTGTTTTTT

V: TRBV11-2
size: NA
D: NA
J: TRBJ2-2
CDR3: CASKPTRTDTGELFF
DNA: TGTGCCAGCAAACCCACCCGGACTGATACCGGGGAGCTGTTTTTT

V: TRBV19
size: many
D: NA
J: TRBJ1-1
CDR3: CASSDWKNTEAFF
DNA: TGTGCCAGTAGTGACTGGAAGAACACTGAAGCTTTCTTT

V: TRBV2
size: NA
D: NA
J: TRBJ1-1
CDR3: CATGTREANTEAFF
DNA: TGTGCCACCGGTACTCGGGAGGCGAACACTGAAGCTTTCTTT

V: TRBV29-1
size: few
D: NA
J: TRBJ1-4
CDR3: CSVEYGDEKLFF
DNA: TGCAGCGTTGAGTATGGTGATGAAAAACTGTTTTTT

V: TRBV19
size: NA
D: TRBD1
J: TRBJ1-1
CDR3: CASSHGQGWTEAFF
DNA: TGTGCCAGTAGTCACGGACAGGGGTGGACTGAAGCTTTCTTT

V: TRBV6-5
size: few
D: NA
J: TRBJ2-1
CDR3: CASSPYQGSYNEQFF
DNA: TGTGCCAGCAGCCCCTATCAGGGCTCCTACAATGAGCAGTTCTTC

V: TRBV12-3/TRBV12-4
size: few
D: TRBD2
J: TRBJ2-2
CDR3: CASSPRTSGALYTGELFF
DNA: TGTGCCAGCAGTCCCCGGACTAGCGGGGCCCTCTACACCGGGGAGCTGTTTTTT

V: TRBV3-1
size: few
D: TRBD2
J: TRBJ2-1
CDR3: CASSQDLDIAGDSYNEQFF
DNA: TGTGCCAGCAGCCAAGATCTTGATATAGCGGGAGATTCCTACAATGAGCAGTTCTTC

V: TRBV4-1
size: few
D: NA
J: TRBJ1-1
CDR3: CASSPYGGSGTEAFF
DNA: TGCGCCAGCAGCCCCTACGGGGGGTCCGGCACTGAAGCTTTCTTT

V: TRBV6-1
size: few
D: TRBD1
J: TRBJ1-6
CDR3: CASSEEKGAPTNSPLHF
DNA: TGTGCCAGCAGTGAAGAGAAGGGGGCACCAACTAATTCACCCCTCCACTTT

V: TRBV12-3/TRBV12-4
size: few
D: NA
J: TRBJ1-4
CDR3: CASSFQGGRANEKLFF
DNA: TGTGCCAGCAGTTTCCAGGGCGGGAGGGCTAATGAAAAACTGTTTTTT

V: TRBV12-3/TRBV12-4
size: many
D: NA
J: TRBJ1-5
CDR3: CASSLGGAPQPQHF
DNA: TGTGCCAGCAGTTTGGGGGGGGCGCCTCAGCCCCAGCATTTT

V: TRBV9
size: few
D: NA
J: TRBJ2-5
CDR3: CASSGAGKGETQYF
DNA: TGTGCCAGCAGCGGCGCGGGAAAAGGAGAGACCCAGTACTTC

V: TRBV10-3
size: many
D: TRBD2
J: TRBJ2-1
CDR3: CAISESRASGGPSSYNEQFF
DNA: TGTGCCATCAGTGAGTCGAGGGCTAGCGGGGGCCCCAGCTCCTACAATGAGCAGTTCTTC

V: TRBV6-6
size: NA
D: NA
J: TRBJ1-3
CDR3: CASSYSRVSGRNTIYF
DNA: TGTGCCAGCAGTTACTCCAGGGTCTCTGGTCGGAACACCATATATTTT

V: TRBV27
size: few
D: NA
J: TRBJ1-5
CDR3: CASSLKESQPQHF
DNA: TGTGCCAGCAGCCTCAAGGAGAGTCAGCCCCAGCATTTT

V: TRBV4-3
size: few
D: NA
J: TRBJ1-1
CDR3: CASSQDLRYSGDTEAFF
DNA: TGCGCCAGCAGCCAAGATCTGCGTTATTCAGGGGACACTGAAGCTTTCTTT

V: TRBV20-1
size: few
D: NA
J: TRBJ1-6
CDR3: CSTTGQGTNSPLHF
DNA: TGCAGTACCACAGGGCAGGGGACCAATTCACCCCTCCACTTT

V: TRBV29-1
size: NA
D: NA
J: TRBJ1-5
CDR3: CSVGGYSNQPQHF
DNA: TGCAGCGTTGGAGGTTATAGCAATCAGCCCCAGCATTTT

V: TRBV14
size: NA
D: NA
J: TRBJ1-3
CDR3: CASSRRGSGNTIYF
DNA: TGTGCCAGCAGCCGGAGGGGCTCTGGAAATACCATATATTTT

V: TRBV10-3
size: many
D: NA
J: TRBJ2-1
CDR3: CAISELVRNEQFF
DNA: TGTGCCATCAGTGAACTAGTCCGGAATGAGCAGTTCTTC

V: TRBV5-6
size: few
D: TRBD2
J: TRBJ2-3
CDR3: CASSPGLADQSSTDTQYF
DNA: TGTGCCAGCAGCCCCGGACTAGCGGACCAGTCTAGCACAGATACGCAGTATTTT

V: TRBV7-2
size: many
D: TRBD1
J: TRBJ2-4
CDR3: CASSLARGPKNIQYF
DNA: TGTGCCAGCAGCTTAGCGAGGGGGCCCAAAAACATTCAGTACTTC

V: TRBV5-5
size: NA
D: NA
J: TRBJ2-7
CDR3: CASSLGHPGAYEQYF
DNA: TGTGCCAGCAGCTTGGGACACCCAGGGGCCTACGAGCAGTACTTC

V: TRBV7-9
size: NA
D: NA
J: TRBJ2-2
CDR3: CASSFKSDGGELFF
DNA: TGTGCCAGCAGCTTTAAGAGCGACGGCGGGGAGCTGTTTTTT

V: TRBV7-9
size: few
D: TRBD1
J: TRBJ2-7
CDR3: CASSLVLVRGQEQYF
DNA: TGTGCCAGCAGCTTAGTACTGGTCAGGGGGCAAGAGCAGTACTTC

V: TRBV20-1
size: NA
D: TRBD1
J: TRBJ1-5
CDR3: CSAGTRDRVQPQHF
DNA: TGCAGTGCTGGGACCCGGGACAGGGTTCAGCCCCAGCATTTT

V: TRBV7-6
size: many
D: NA
J: TRBJ2-1
CDR3: CASSFGGNPNEQFF
DNA: TGTGCCAGCAGCTTTGGGGGGAACCCCAATGAGCAGTTCTTC

V: TRBV7-6
size: many
D: TRBD1
J: TRBJ2-2
CDR3: CASRGDRNTGELFF
DNA: TGTGCCAGCAGGGGGGACAGGAACACCGGGGAGCTGTTTTTT

V: TRBV4-1
size: NA
D: TRBD1
J: TRBJ1-1
CDR3: CASMPRQGNTEAFF
DNA: TGCGCCAGCATGCCAAGACAGGGGAACACTGAAGCTTTCTTT

V: TRBV7-9
size: few
D: TRBD2
J: TRBJ2-1
CDR3: CASSLLAGGQYNEQFF
DNA: TGTGCCAGCAGCCTACTAGCGGGGGGGCAGTACAATGAGCAGTTCTTC